The 12 T cell receptor beta chains given below trace back to one sample, sequenced in a study of technical replicates of blood from a few donors. The table came from immunoSEQ multiplex PCR; TCRdb's copy has only in-frame clones and leaves some out. The table includes 50,000 to 70,000 clones, over 75% detected once. The material sequenced was PBMCs. The receptors come from a human donor in good health. Some clones in this sample may be carry-over from other donors' samples.

This clone was picked up a small number of times. J is TRBJ2-7 and V is TRBV7-9, with D maybe TRBD1 (5 bases). The germline V and J ends were trimmed by 6 bases and 5 bases, with 29 bases remaining between them. From germline, CDR1 is SEHNR and CDR2 FQNEAQ (reference sequence). The CDR3 length is 18 residues. CDR3 bases: TGTGCCAGCAGTCTTTTTACCTGGTGGCAGGGAAATTACGACGAGCAGTACTTC. Translating gives CASSLFTWWQGNYDEQYF.

The chain combines TRBV11-2 with TRBJ2-3; D gene uncertain. V was clipped by 2 bases and J by 8 bases, with 14 bases between them. Germline V gives CDR1 SGHAT, CDR2 FQNNGV. This CDR3 comprises 14 residues. The CDR3 coding sequence is TGTGCCAGCAGCTTAATTGGTTCAAGAGGTACGCAGTATTTT. Translation: CASSLIGSRGTQYF.

This rearrangement joins TRBV7-8 to TRBJ2-1; possibly TRBD2 for D (5 bases). CDR3 length: 15 residues. V was trimmed by 5 bases and J by 4 bases, leaving 15 bases between them. Per the germline V gene, CDR1 is SGHVS and CDR2 is FQNEAQ. The CDR3 DNA reads as TGTGCCAGCAGCCTAGGAAGCGGACCTTACAATGAGCAGTTCTTC. It yields the protein CASSLGSGPYNEQFF.

The chain joins TRBV27 to TRBJ1-1, with TRBD1 identical over 9 bases. The CDR3 has 13 residues. V was pared by 11 bases and J by 6 bases, with 10 bases of the junction left unmatched. Germline CDR1 and CDR2: MNHEY and SMNVEV (reference sequence). The CDR3 loop reads CAAWGQGHPEAFF. CDR3 DNA sequence: TGTGCCGCATGGGGACAGGGACACCCTGAAGCTTTCTTT.

The chain uses TRBV9 and TRBJ1-4; D not certain. The CDR3 is 15 residues long. Germline CDR1 SGDLS, CDR2 YYNGEE. V was pared by 0 bases and J by 7 bases, with 13 bases between. CDR3 residues: CASSVASGISEKLFF. The CDR3, as DNA: TGTGCCAGCAGCGTAGCTTCGGGGATTTCTGAAAAACTGTTTTTT.

This chain uses TRBV7-9 with TRBJ1-3; unclear D gene. The CDR3 is 13 amino acids. From germline, CDR1 is SEHNR and CDR2 FQNEAQ (reference sequence). Trimming shortened V by 5 bases and J by 1 base, and 6 bases separated the two germline ends. The CDR3 sequence: CASSPPSGNTIYF. CDR3 DNA sequence: TGTGCCAGCAGCCCCCCATCTGGAAACACCATATATTTT.

The chain recombines TRBV6-1 with TRBJ2-7; D perhaps matches TRBD1 (6 bases). This CDR3 is built from 13 residues. Trimming took off 4 bases at V and 4 bases at J, with 11 bases between the two ends. Germline V gene sequence: CDR1 MNHNS, CDR2 SASEGT. DNA for the CDR3: TGTGCCAGCAGTGTTAACAGGGAGTACGAGCAGTACTTC. Translated, it gives CASSVNREYEQYF.

A single count supports this clone. This chain links TRBV7-2 with TRBJ2-3; perhaps TRBD2 as D (6 bases). Germline V lookup: CDR1 SGHTA, CDR2 FQGNSA. The V end was cut by 1 base, the J end by 0 bases, with 8 bases between. The CDR3 loop spans 15 amino acids. This CDR3 is CASSLVGGSTDTQYF. In DNA, the CDR3 is TGTGCCAGCAGCTTAGTTGGAGGGAGCACAGATACGCAGTATTTT.

This clone was seen a handful of times. V usage is TRBV7-2 and J usage is TRBJ1-6; no firm D call. CDR3 length: 15 residues. V lost 5 bases to trimming and J lost 5 bases, with 13 bases between them. Looked up from germline, CDR1 is SGHTA and CDR2 is FQGNSA. The CDR3 coding sequence is TGTGCCAGCAGCCGGGGAGCCAGACATAATTCACCCCTCCACTTT. Amino acid sequence: CASSRGARHNSPLHF.

V gene TRBV29-1 combines with J gene TRBJ1-3; D call uncertain. Germline V gives CDR1 SQVTM, CDR2 ANQGSEA. The CDR3 runs 13 residues. Trimming pared 6 bases from V and 0 bases from J, leaving 9 bases between. This chain's CDR3 is CSVEEISGNTIYF. As DNA, the CDR3 is TGCAGCGTAGAGGAGATCTCTGGAAACACCATATATTTT.

The sample holds one count of this clone. The chain recombines TRBV4-2 with TRBJ1-6; D might be TRBD1 (5 bases). Between the trimmed V and J ends, which lost 4 bases and 1 base, there was a span of 8 bases. Germline loops: CDR1 LGHNA, CDR2 YNFKEQ. The CDR3 covers 15 residues. The chain's CDR3 is CASSPQGSYNSPLHF. CDR3 bases: TGTGCCAGCAGCCCCCAGGGATCCTATAATTCACCCCTCCACTTT.

The chain is built from TRBV5-8 and TRBJ1-5; D ambiguous. V was trimmed by 3 bases and J by 3 bases, leaving 13 bases between them. This CDR3 comprises 15 residues. Germline lookup yields CDR1 SGHTS and CDR2 YDEGEE. The DNA for the CDR3 is TGTGCCAGCAGCTACGAGGGCGGAACCAATCAGCCCCAGCATTTT. As protein: CASSYEGGTNQPQHF.